The 16 T cell receptor beta chains below were found in one sample sequenced in a study of blood T cell repertoires in COVID-19. Assay: immunoSEQ multiplex PCR; the TCRdb copy retains only in-frame clones and omits some. The data contain around 63,000 clones, around 87% of them singletons. Sequenced: peripheral blood. These receptors were obtained from a man in his sixties with acute or convalescent COVID-19.

The CDR3 nucleotides are TGTGCCAGCAGCTTAGTTCGCAGCGCTAACTATGGCTACACCTTC. Translated: CASSLVRSANYGYTF. The chain uses TRBV7-8 and TRBJ1-2; D remains unclear. The germline CDR1 and CDR2 sequences are SGHVS and FQNEAQ. V lost 1 base and J lost 0, with 9 bases in between. There are 15 residues in the CDR3. The variable domain in full, with the rest retrieved from reference TRBV7-8 and TRBJ1-2, is GAGVSQSPRYKVAKRGQDVALRCDPISGHVSLFWYQQALGQGPEFLTYFQNEAQLDKSGLPSDRFFAERPEGSVSTLKIQRTQQEDSAVYLCASSLVRSANYGYTFGSGTRLTVV.

V and J are TRBV2 and TRBJ1-5; D perhaps matches TRBD1 (6 bases). The V end lost 2 bases, the J end lost 7 bases, and 12 bases lay between the germline ends. Germline V CDR1 and CDR2: SNHLY, FYNNEI. The CDR3 length is 14 residues. In nucleotides, the CDR3 is TGTGCCAGCAGTGAAAGGGGGTCGTGGCAGCCCCAGCATTTT. Protein sequence: CASSERGSWQPQHF.

This chain joins TRBV7-8 and TRBJ1-2, with D perhaps matching TRBD1 (5 bases). The CDR3 length is 13 residues. CDR1 is SGHVS, CDR2 FQNEAQ, per germline. V shed 0 bases and J shed 3 bases, with 5 bases lying between them. The CDR3 loop is CASSLARDYGYTF. In DNA form, the CDR3 reads TGTGCCAGCAGCTTAGCCAGGGACTATGGCTACACCTTC.

The V gene is TRBV27, the J gene TRBJ1-2, with unresolved D. The germline V gene encodes CDR1 MNHEY and CDR2 SMNVEV (reference sequence). Trimming stripped 6 bases from V and 5 bases from J, with 13 bases between. CDR3 length: 13 residues. The CDR3 protein is CASSPSDYYGYTF. The CDR3 DNA sequence: TGTGCCAGCAGCCCAAGTGACTATTATGGCTACACCTTC.

This chain uses TRBV4-1 with TRBJ2-7, with a possible D match to TRBD1 (7 bases). CDR1 and CDR2 (germline): MGHRA, YSYEKL. The CDR3 is 16 amino acids. Trimming shortened V by 1 base and J by 2 bases, and 15 bases separated the two germline ends. CDR3 nucleotide sequence: TGCGCCAGCAGCCAAGCGGGGGACAGTGCAACCTACGAGCAGTACTTC. This encodes CASSQAGDSATYEQYF.

The chain couples TRBV7-6 to TRBJ2-7; perhaps TRBD1 as D (5 bases). CDR1 is SGHVS and CDR2 is FNYEAQ in the germline V gene. This CDR3 contains 15 residues. V was trimmed by 1 base and J by 2 bases, leaving 12 bases between them. This chain's CDR3 is CASSLGGPSAYEQYF. CDR3 sequence (DNA): TGTGCCAGCAGCTTAGGGGGCCCATCAGCCTACGAGCAGTACTTC.

The rearrangement links TRBV29-1 to TRBJ2-1; 7 bases agree with TRBD2. Germline V gene lookup returns CDR1 SQVTM and CDR2 ANQGSEA. Germline trimming cut 7 bases from V and 5 bases from J; bases unmatched to any gene: 8. This CDR3 is 13 amino acids long. This CDR3 reads CSAKAGRNNEQFF. The DNA of the CDR3 is TGCAGCGCCAAAGCGGGGAGAAACAATGAGCAGTTCTTC.

The gene calls are TRBV4-3 and TRBJ1-2; D may be TRBD1 (6 bases). This CDR3 has 17 amino acids. Trimming removed 3 bases from V and 0 bases from J, with 17 bases in between. Germline loops: CDR1 LGHNA, CDR2 YSLEER. The CDR3 DNA reads as TGCGCCAGCAGCCAGGATTTCCGGGACACATCTAACTATGGCTACACCTTC. It encodes CASSQDFRDTSNYGYTF.

The V gene is TRBV18, the J gene TRBJ1-6; D uncertain. The germline CDR1 and CDR2 sequences are KGHSH and LQKENI. The CDR3 is 14 amino acids. V was pared by 0 bases and J by 10 bases, with 10 bases between. CDR3 loop: CASSPPPEGSPLHF. The CDR3, as DNA: TGTGCCAGCTCACCACCGCCCGAGGGATCACCCCTCCACTTT.

The rearrangement uses TRBV4-3 and TRBJ1-6, with D possibly TRBD1 on 5 matching bases. Per the germline V gene, CDR1 is LGHNA and CDR2 is YSLEER. V was shortened by 4 bases and J by 8 bases, with 15 bases between the two germline ends. The CDR3 has 15 residues. In nucleotides, the CDR3 is TGCGCCAGCAGCCGAAAAGAGCAGGGATATTCACCCCTCCACTTT. This gives the protein CASSRKEQGYSPLHF.

The V gene is TRBV5-6, the J gene TRBJ2-7; TRBD2 matches at 7 bases. Trimming at V came to 0 bases and at J to 2 bases, leaving 2 bases not matched to a gene. Germline assignment: CDR1 SGHDT and CDR2 YYEEEE. This CDR3 has 14 amino acids. CDR3 sequence reads: CASSLGEGAYEQYF. DNA of the CDR3: TGTGCCAGCAGCTTGGGGGAGGGAGCCTACGAGCAGTACTTC.

This chain links TRBV3-1 (or the pseudogene TRBV3-2) with TRBJ1-6; D ambiguous. Germline CDR1 reads LGHDT; CDR2 reads YNNKEL (reference sequence). The germline V and J ends were trimmed by 0 bases and 9 bases, with 12 bases remaining between them. The CDR3 is 15 amino acids. The CDR3 DNA reads as TGTGCCAGCAGCCAAGAGGCAGCGCATGGTTCACCCCTCCACTTT. Translating it yields CASSQEAAHGSPLHF.

This clone was seen a handful of times. The rearrangement links TRBV5-1 to TRBJ2-7; a possible D gene is TRBD1 (6 bases). Looked up from germline, CDR1 is SGHRS and CDR2 is YFSETQ. The CDR3 contains 14 residues. The V end was cut by 2 bases, the J end by 3 bases, with 12 bases between. The CDR3 region has the DNA TGCGCCAGCAGCTTAGGGGGTTCGGTCTACGAGCAGTACTTC. Residues: CASSLGGSVYEQYF. The whole variable domain, remainder taken from reference TRBV5-1 and TRBJ2-7, is KAGVTQTPRYLIKTRGQQVTLSCSPISGHRSVSWYQQTPGQGLQFLFEYFSETQRNKGNFPGRFSGRQFSNSRSEMNVSTLELGDSALYLCASSLGGSVYEQYFGPGTRLTVT.

The chain employs TRBV4-3 and TRBJ1-1; the D gene is possibly TRBD1 (5 bases). This CDR3 is built from 16 residues. Germline-derived CDR1 and CDR2 are LGHNA and YSLEER. Trimming stripped 0 bases from V and 1 base from J, with 12 bases between. The CDR3: CASSQDLKGRNTEAFF. CDR3 in DNA: TGCGCCAGCAGCCAAGATCTGAAGGGGCGGAACACTGAAGCTTTCTTT.

CDR3 sequence: CASSSGQSRQPVYNEQFF. The CDR3 DNA sequence: TGCGCCAGCAGCTCAGGACAGAGTCGCCAACCCGTCTACAATGAGCAGTTCTTC. The chain couples TRBV5-1 to TRBJ2-1, with D possibly matching TRBD1 (6 bases). The germline V gene encodes CDR1 SGHRS and CDR2 YFSETQ. The CDR3 runs 18 residues. The germline V and J ends were trimmed by 3 bases and 3 bases, with 22 bases remaining between them.

J is TRBJ2-5 and V is TRBV6-2 or TRBV6-3, with TRBD2 matching 14 bases. The ends lost 5 bases at V and 0 bases at J; junction bases unmatched: 11. The CDR3 has 19 residues. Germline CDR1 and CDR2: MNHEY and SVGEGT. Here the CDR3 DNA reads TGTGCCAGCAGTCGGACTAGCGGGGGGACCAACCTCCACCAAGAGACCCAGTACTTC. This encodes CASSRTSGGTNLHQETQYF.